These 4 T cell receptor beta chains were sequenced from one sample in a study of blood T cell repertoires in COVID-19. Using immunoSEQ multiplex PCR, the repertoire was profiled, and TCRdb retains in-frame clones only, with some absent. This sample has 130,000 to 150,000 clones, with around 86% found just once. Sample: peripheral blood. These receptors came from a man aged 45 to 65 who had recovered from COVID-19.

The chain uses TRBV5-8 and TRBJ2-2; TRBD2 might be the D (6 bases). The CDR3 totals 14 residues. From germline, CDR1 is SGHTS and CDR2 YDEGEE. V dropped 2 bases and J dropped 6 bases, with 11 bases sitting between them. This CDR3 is CASSFGGVSGELFF. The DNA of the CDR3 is TGTGCCAGCAGCTTTGGAGGGGTCTCCGGGGAGCTGTTTTTT.

The CDR3 protein is CSVDGRGSPYEQYF. The CDR3 nucleotides read TGCAGCGTTGACGGCAGAGGTTCCCCCTACGAGCAGTACTTC. The rearrangement joins TRBV29-1 to TRBJ2-7, with no clear D. V dropped 3 bases and J dropped 2 bases, with 14 bases sitting between them. This CDR3 is built from 14 residues. Germline V CDR1 and CDR2: SQVTM, ANQGSEA.

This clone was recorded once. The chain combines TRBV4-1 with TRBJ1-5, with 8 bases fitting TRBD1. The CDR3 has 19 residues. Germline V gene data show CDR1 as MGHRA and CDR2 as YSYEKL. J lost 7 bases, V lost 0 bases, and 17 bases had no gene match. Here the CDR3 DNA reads TGCGCCAGCAGCCAAGACCTTAGACGCTCGACAGGGGCGATACAGCCCCAGCATTTT. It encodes CASSQDLRRSTGAIQPQHF.

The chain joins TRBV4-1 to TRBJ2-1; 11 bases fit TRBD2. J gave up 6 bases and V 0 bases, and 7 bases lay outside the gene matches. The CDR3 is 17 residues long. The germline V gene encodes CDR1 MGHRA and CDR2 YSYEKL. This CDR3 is CASSQDRLAGGSNEQFF. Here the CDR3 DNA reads TGCGCCAGCAGCCAAGATCGGCTAGCGGGGGGATCCAATGAGCAGTTCTTC.